This TCR beta chain is from a study of OX40 agonist ivuxolimab in advanced cancers. CDR1 is SGDLS, CDR2 YYNGEE, per germline. The CDR3 loop spans 16 amino acids. Trimming removed 0 bases from V and 8 bases from J; junction bases left unmatched: 10. Sequencing used immunoSEQ multiplex PCR; TCRdb keeps in-frame clones, though not all of them. This sample carries tens of thousands of clones, around 80% of them seen once, and the ten largest clones take around 12%. The sample consisted of CD4+ or CD8+ T cells sorted from blood, taken in a trial of the OX40 agonist ivuxolimab. This receptor was identified in an adult with an advanced solid tumor such as melanoma, head and neck, liver or kidney cancer. The chain is built from TRBV9 and TRBJ2-1; 8 nucleotides line up with TRBD2. CDR3 sequence: CASSVEGSISGDEQFF. The CDR3 DNA follows: TGTGCCAGCAGCGTAGAGGGGTCGATTAGCGGGGATGAGCAGTTCTTC.